The 2 T cell receptor beta chains reported below all come from one sample, sequenced in a study of CD8+CD57+ T cells in acquired aplastic anemia. Researchers used genomic DNA as the template to profile TCR beta VDJ and CDR3. TCRdb fed the reads into MiXCR, producing one record per CDR3 protein. This table holds under 200,000 distinct CDR3 sequences, about 64% found once. The material sequenced was sorted CD4+, CD8+, or CD8+CD57+ T cells (not recorded which) from PBMCs. These receptor sequences come from a human donor with severe aplastic anemia or a healthy control (not recorded which).

The V and J genes are TRBV6-6 and TRBJ1-5; tentatively, D is TRBD1 (5 bases). With 0 bases removed from V and 4 bases from J, the gap between germline ends came to 13 bases. CDR3 length equals 16 residues. The germline gives CDR1 MNHNY, CDR2 SVGAGI (reference sequence). CDR3 loop: CASSYSGRQGNQPQHF. In nucleotides, the CDR3 is TGTGCCAGCAGTTACTCGGGAAGGCAGGGTAATCAGCCCCAGCATTTT.

As to this clonotype: One end of the junction fails to match germline, which may point to a read error. V usage is TRBV24-1 and J usage is TRBJ2-6, with unresolved D. The germline CDR1 and CDR2 sequences are KGHDR and SFDVKD. The CDR3 loop spans 15 amino acids. The DNA for the CDR3 is TGTGCCACCAGTCCAGACGGGTCTGCGGCCAACGTCCTGACTTTC. Its translation: CATSPDGSAANVLTF.